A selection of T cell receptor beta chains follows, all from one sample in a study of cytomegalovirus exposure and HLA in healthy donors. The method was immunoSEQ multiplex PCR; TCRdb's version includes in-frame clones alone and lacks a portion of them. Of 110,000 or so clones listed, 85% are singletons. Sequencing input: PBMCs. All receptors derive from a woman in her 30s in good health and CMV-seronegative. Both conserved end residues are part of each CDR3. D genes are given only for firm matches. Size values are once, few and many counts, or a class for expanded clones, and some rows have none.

CDR3 protein: CASSLALRGGTDTQYF; CDR3 DNA: TGCGCCAGCAGCTTGGCCCTCAGGGGAGGCACAGATACGCAGTATTTT; D gene: NA; CDR3 length: 16; clone size: NA; V gene: TRBV5-1; J gene: TRBJ2-3
CDR3 protein: CASSLAGTGPYEQYF; CDR3 DNA: TGTGCCAGCAGCTTGGCCGGGACAGGGCCTTACGAGCAGTACTTC; D gene: TRBD1; CDR3 length: 15; clone size: NA; V gene: TRBV5-4; J gene: TRBJ2-7
CDR3 protein: CASMVGQTQYF; CDR3 DNA: TGTGCCAGCATGGTTGGGCAGACCCAGTACTTC; D gene: NA; CDR3 length: 11; clone size: once; V gene: TRBV2; J gene: TRBJ2-5
CDR3 protein: CASSLVAGRNEKLFF; CDR3 DNA: TGTGCCAGCAGCTTAGTTGCAGGGCGGAATGAAAAACTGTTTTTT; D gene: NA; CDR3 length: 15; clone size: NA; V gene: TRBV7-8; J gene: TRBJ1-4
CDR3 protein: CASSPTGGDTEAFF; CDR3 DNA: TGCGCCAGCAGCCCGACAGGGGGGGACACTGAAGCTTTCTTT; D gene: TRBD1; CDR3 length: 14; clone size: NA; V gene: TRBV5-1; J gene: TRBJ1-1
CDR3 protein: CASSLEEGSPLHF; CDR3 DNA: TGTGCCAGCAGCTTAGAGGAGGGGTCCCCCCTCCACTTT; D gene: NA; CDR3 length: 13; clone size: NA; V gene: TRBV7-9; J gene: TRBJ1-6
CDR3 protein: CSAQDLTDNTEAFF; CDR3 DNA: TGCAGCGCACAAGACCTGACAGACAACACTGAAGCTTTCTTT; D gene: NA; CDR3 length: 14; clone size: NA; V gene: TRBV29-1; J gene: TRBJ1-1
CDR3 protein: CASSYRTGTYEQYF; CDR3 DNA: TGTGCCAGCAGTTACCGGACAGGGACTTACGAGCAGTACTTC; D gene: TRBD1; CDR3 length: 14; clone size: NA; V gene: TRBV6-6; J gene: TRBJ2-7
CDR3 protein: CASSPRGGVTGELFF; CDR3 DNA: TGTGCCAGCAGCCCCCGGGGGGGCGTGACCGGGGAGCTGTTTTTT; D gene: TRBD2; CDR3 length: 15; clone size: NA; V gene: TRBV7-3; J gene: TRBJ2-2
CDR3 protein: CASSLGLAREQETQYF; CDR3 DNA: TGTGCCAGCAGCTTAGGCTTAGCTAGGGAGCAAGAGACCCAGTACTTC; D gene: NA; CDR3 length: 16; clone size: NA; V gene: TRBV11-3; J gene: TRBJ2-5